A selection of T cell receptor beta chains follows, all from one sample in a study. TCRdb called the reads again in MiXCR, with one record for every CDR3 protein. The data hold some 4,000 distinct CDR3 sequences, with around 8.1% observed a single time. The sequenced sample was CD4+ T cells from synovial fluid. Source of these receptors: a human donor with rheumatoid arthritis. CDR3s include the opening cysteine and the closing phenylalanine or tryptophan. Fields, in order: CDR3 DNA, CDR3 protein, V gene, clone size, J gene, D gene, CDR3 length. The D gene is left open where the match is weak. Clone size is given for some rows only: seen once, a few or many times, or a class if the clone is expanded.

DNA: TGTGCCAGCAGCCCGGGACGGGGAGATACGCAGTATTTT
CDR3: CASSPGRGDTQYF
V: TRBV7-3
size: few
J: TRBJ2-3
D: .
length: 13

DNA: TGTGCCATCAGTGAGGGACTAGTCGGCTACAATGAGCAGTTCTTC
CDR3: CAISEGLVGYNEQFF
V: TRBV10-3
size: many
J: TRBJ2-1
D: TRBD2
length: 15

DNA: TGTGCCAGCAGCTACACTCAAGAGACCCAGTACTTC
CDR3: CASSYTQETQYF
V: TRBV7-9
size: many
J: TRBJ2-5
D: .
length: 12

DNA: TGTGCCAGCAGCTTAATCCCCTCGAACGATGAGCAGTTCTTC
CDR3: CASSLIPSNDEQFF
V: TRBV7-8
size: many
J: TRBJ2-1
D: .
length: 14

DNA: TGTGCCAGCAGTGAAGATCTACTCCCAGAGACCCAGTACTTC
CDR3: CASSEDLLPETQYF
V: TRBV2
size: few
J: TRBJ2-5
D: .
length: 14

DNA: TGCAGCGTGGATACAGGGTACAATGAGCAGTTCTTC
CDR3: CSVDTGYNEQFF
V: TRBV20-1
size: many
J: TRBJ2-1
D: .
length: 12

DNA: TGTGCCACCAGTCTGACAGGGAGAGAGACCCAGTACTTC
CDR3: CATSLTGRETQYF
V: TRBV15
size: medium-sized
J: TRBJ2-5
D: TRBD1
length: 13

DNA: TGCAGCGTTGCCCCAGGGGGGGACCCCTACGAGCAGTACTTC
CDR3: CSVAPGGDPYEQYF
V: TRBV29-1
size: many
J: TRBJ2-7
D: .
length: 14

DNA: TGCGCCAGCAGCGAGACTAGCGGGAGTGTCTATGAGCAGTTCTTC
CDR3: CASSETSGSVYEQFF
V: TRBV5-1
size: medium-sized
J: TRBJ2-1
D: TRBD2
length: 15

DNA: TGCGCCAGCAGCTTACAAGACCAAGAGACCCAGTACTTC
CDR3: CASSLQDQETQYF
V: TRBV5-1
size: medium-sized
J: TRBJ2-5
D: .
length: 13

DNA: TGCAGTGCTGTTCCCGGGACAGGGGGAGTGAACACTGAAGCTTTCTTT
CDR3: CSAVPGTGGVNTEAFF
V: TRBV20-1
size: medium-sized
J: TRBJ1-1
D: TRBD1
length: 16

DNA: TGCGCCAGCAGTACTGACAGGGGAAATTCACCCCTCCACTTT
CDR3: CASSTDRGNSPLHF
V: TRBV5-1
size: .
J: TRBJ1-6
D: TRBD1
length: 14

DNA: TGTGCCAGCAGTACCCAGGGGGCCGGGAGCAATCAGCCCCAGCATTTT
CDR3: CASSTQGAGSNQPQHF
V: TRBV6-5
size: .
J: TRBJ1-5
D: TRBD1
length: 16

DNA: TGCGCCAGCGGCAGGGGAAACTATGGCTACACCTTC
CDR3: CASGRGNYGYTF
V: TRBV4-1
size: many
J: TRBJ1-2
D: .
length: 12